These T cell receptor beta chains were read from a single sample in a study of T cell changes during pregnancy in multiple sclerosis. Produced via immunoSEQ multiplex PCR; TCRdb's table is partial and in-frame only. This sample has tens of thousands of clones, with about 90% found just once. Sequencing was performed on CD4+ T cells from peripheral blood mononuclear cells, taken after pregnancy. The source is a female donor with multiple sclerosis, enrolled in a pregnancy study. CDR3s include the opening cysteine and the closing phenylalanine or tryptophan. The D gene is left open where the match is weak. A row's size may be missing; if present it is once, few, many or a size class.

J: TRBJ2-5; V: TRBV14; size: NA; D: TRBD2; CDR3: CASSQEVLAQETQYF; DNA: TGTGCCAGCAGCCAAGAGGTACTAGCGCAGGAGACCCAGTACTTC
J: TRBJ1-6; V: TRBV18; size: NA; D: NA; CDR3: CASSLQDSPLHF; DNA: TGTGCCAGCTCACTACAGGACTCACCCCTCCACTTT
J: TRBJ1-5; V: TRBV29-1; size: NA; D: NA; CDR3: CSVGRDNQPQHF; DNA: TGCAGCGTTGGACGGGACAATCAGCCCCAGCATTTT
J: TRBJ1-1; V: TRBV18; size: once; D: NA; CDR3: CASSPMDIPGGEAFF; DNA: TGTGCCAGCTCACCTATGGACATCCCCGGGGGTGAAGCTTTCTTT
J: TRBJ2-3; V: TRBV5-5; size: NA; D: NA; CDR3: CASSLTGGGTDTQYF; DNA: TGTGCCAGCAGCTTGACGGGGGGCGGCACAGATACGCAGTATTTT
J: TRBJ1-1; V: TRBV4-3; size: NA; D: NA; CDR3: CASSLGGGAVNTEAFF; DNA: TGCGCCAGCAGCCTCGGGGGAGGGGCAGTGAACACTGAAGCTTTCTTT
J: TRBJ1-2; V: TRBV18; size: NA; D: TRBD1; CDR3: CASSPRQGKGDYGYTF; DNA: TGTGCCAGCTCACCCCGACAGGGAAAAGGTGACTATGGCTACACCTTC
J: TRBJ1-6; V: TRBV5-4; size: NA; D: TRBD1; CDR3: CASSPGQGAVRSPLHF; DNA: TGTGCCAGCAGCCCGGGACAGGGGGCGGTGCGGTCACCCCTCCACTTT
J: TRBJ2-1; V: TRBV29-1; size: NA; D: TRBD1; CDR3: CSVVPRGLTGGGQFF; DNA: TGCAGCGTTGTACCCAGGGGACTTACAGGGGGTGGGCAGTTCTTC
J: TRBJ1-1; V: TRBV2; size: NA; D: TRBD1; CDR3: CASSIDRAPAEAFF; DNA: TGTGCCAGCAGTATAGACAGGGCCCCTGCCGAAGCTTTCTTT
J: TRBJ2-2; V: TRBV7-3; size: NA; D: NA; CDR3: CASSFLSSNTGELFF; DNA: TGTGCCAGCAGCTTTCTCAGTTCGAACACCGGGGAGCTGTTTTTT
J: TRBJ2-7; V: TRBV7-3; size: NA; D: NA; CDR3: CASSFRLASYEQYF; DNA: TGTGCCAGCAGCTTCAGATTAGCCAGTTACGAGCAGTACTTC
J: TRBJ2-7; V: TRBV11-2; size: NA; D: NA; CDR3: CASSLGIGGSHEQYF; DNA: TGTGCCAGCAGCCTAGGGATCGGGGGTTCCCACGAGCAGTACTTC
J: TRBJ1-5; V: TRBV19; size: NA; D: TRBD1; CDR3: CASSPQGPMGNQPQHF; DNA: TGTGCCAGTAGTCCACAGGGGCCTATGGGCAATCAGCCCCAGCATTTT
J: TRBJ1-1; V: TRBV7-3; size: NA; D: NA; CDR3: CASSSQGTMNTEAFF; DNA: TGTGCCAGCAGCTCCCAGGGTACGATGAACACTGAAGCTTTCTTT
J: TRBJ2-1; V: TRBV9; size: NA; D: NA; CDR3: CASSGRQVNNEQFF; DNA: TGTGCCAGCAGCGGTCGACAGGTTAACAATGAGCAGTTCTTC
J: TRBJ1-6; V: TRBV14; size: NA; D: NA; CDR3: CASSQVGRGDNSPLHF; DNA: TGTGCCAGCAGCCAAGTCGGGAGGGGTGATAATTCACCCCTCCACTTT
J: TRBJ2-5; V: TRBV7-2; size: NA; D: TRBD1; CDR3: CASSEGTGGFQETQYF; DNA: TGTGCCAGCAGCGAAGGGACAGGGGGTTTCCAAGAGACCCAGTACTTC
J: TRBJ1-2; V: TRBV4-1; size: NA; D: NA; CDR3: CASSPVAGSRINYGYTF; DNA: TGCGCCAGCAGCCCAGTCGCAGGGTCTCGAATTAACTATGGCTACACCTTC
J: TRBJ2-7; V: TRBV19; size: NA; D: TRBD2; CDR3: CASSIGASGVYEQYF; DNA: TGTGCCAGTAGTATTGGGGCTAGCGGGGTATACGAGCAGTACTTC
J: TRBJ1-6; V: TRBV6-5; size: few; D: TRBD1; CDR3: CASSYSGQGLSPLHF; DNA: TGTGCCAGCAGTTACTCGGGACAGGGACTCTCACCCCTCCACTTT
J: TRBJ2-5; V: TRBV4-2; size: NA; D: TRBD1; CDR3: CASSRQGKETQYF; DNA: TGTGCCAGCAGCCGACAGGGGAAAGAGACCCAGTACTTC
J: TRBJ1-4; V: TRBV6-5; size: NA; D: TRBD1; CDR3: CASRFTGGAEKLFF; DNA: TGTGCCAGCAGATTTACAGGGGGCGCGGAAAAACTGTTTTTT
J: TRBJ2-1; V: TRBV4-2; size: NA; D: TRBD1; CDR3: CASSTSGTGNNEQFF; DNA: TGTGCCAGCAGCACTTCCGGGACAGGAAACAATGAGCAGTTCTTC
J: TRBJ2-5; V: TRBV15; size: NA; D: TRBD1; CDR3: CATSRTGAGGETQYF; DNA: TGTGCCACCAGCAGGACTGGGGCAGGGGGAGAGACCCAGTACTTC